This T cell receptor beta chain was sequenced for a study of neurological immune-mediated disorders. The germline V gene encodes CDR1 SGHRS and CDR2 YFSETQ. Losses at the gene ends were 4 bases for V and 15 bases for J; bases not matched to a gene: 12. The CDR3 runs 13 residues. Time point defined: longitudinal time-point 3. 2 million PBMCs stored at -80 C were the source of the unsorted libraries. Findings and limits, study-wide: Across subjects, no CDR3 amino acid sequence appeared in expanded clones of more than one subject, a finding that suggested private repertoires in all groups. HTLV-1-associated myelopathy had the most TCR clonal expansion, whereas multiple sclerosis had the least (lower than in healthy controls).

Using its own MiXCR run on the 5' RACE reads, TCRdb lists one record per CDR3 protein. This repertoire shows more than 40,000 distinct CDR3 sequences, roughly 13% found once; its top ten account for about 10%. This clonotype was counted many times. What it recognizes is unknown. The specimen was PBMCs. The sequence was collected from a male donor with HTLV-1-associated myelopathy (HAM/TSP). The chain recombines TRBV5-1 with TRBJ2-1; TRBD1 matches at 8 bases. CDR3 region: CASSPFGQGRGFF. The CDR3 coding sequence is TGCGCCAGCAGCCCATTCGGACAGGGTCGTGGGTTCTTC.